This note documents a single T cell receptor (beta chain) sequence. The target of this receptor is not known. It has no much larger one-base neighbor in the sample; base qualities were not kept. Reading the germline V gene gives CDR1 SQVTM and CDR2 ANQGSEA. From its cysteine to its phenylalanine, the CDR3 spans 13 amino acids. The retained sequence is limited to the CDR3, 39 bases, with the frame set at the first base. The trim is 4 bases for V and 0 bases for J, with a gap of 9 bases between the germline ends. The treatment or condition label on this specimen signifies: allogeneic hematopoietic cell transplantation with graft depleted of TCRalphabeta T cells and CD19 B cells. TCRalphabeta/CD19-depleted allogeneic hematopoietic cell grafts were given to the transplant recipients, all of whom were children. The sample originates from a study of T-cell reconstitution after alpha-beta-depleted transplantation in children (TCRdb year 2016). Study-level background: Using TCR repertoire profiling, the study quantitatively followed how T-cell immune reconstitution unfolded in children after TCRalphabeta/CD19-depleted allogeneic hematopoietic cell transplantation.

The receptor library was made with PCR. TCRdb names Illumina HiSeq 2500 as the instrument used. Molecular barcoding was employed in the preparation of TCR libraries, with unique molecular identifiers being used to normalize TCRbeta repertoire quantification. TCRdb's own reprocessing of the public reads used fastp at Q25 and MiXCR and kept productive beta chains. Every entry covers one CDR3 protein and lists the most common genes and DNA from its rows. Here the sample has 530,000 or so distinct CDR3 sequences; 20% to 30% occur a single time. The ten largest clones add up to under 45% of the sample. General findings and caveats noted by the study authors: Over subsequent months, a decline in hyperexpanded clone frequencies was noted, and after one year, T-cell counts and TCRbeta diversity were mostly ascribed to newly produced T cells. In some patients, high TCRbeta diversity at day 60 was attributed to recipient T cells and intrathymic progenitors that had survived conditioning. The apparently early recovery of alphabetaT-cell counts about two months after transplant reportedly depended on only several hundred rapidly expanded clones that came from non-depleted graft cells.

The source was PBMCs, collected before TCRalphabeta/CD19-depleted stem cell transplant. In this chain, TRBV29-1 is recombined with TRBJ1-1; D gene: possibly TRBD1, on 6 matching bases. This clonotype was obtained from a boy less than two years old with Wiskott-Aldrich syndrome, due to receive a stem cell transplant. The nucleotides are TGCAGCGTTGTCGGGGGCATGAACACTGAAGCTTTCTTT. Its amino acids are CSVVGGMNTEAFF.